Here is one T cell receptor beta chain with its context. Its antigen is currently unknown. cDNA molecules carried unique molecular identifiers, and template switching added a universal primer site. TCRdb itself ran the 5' RACE reads through MiXCR, one entry per CDR3 protein. The table records around 220,000 distinct CDR3 sequences, over 9.5% of them present only once. These data originate in a study of identical twins. General study findings and limits: It was cross-sectional statistical analysis, not following the same donors, that the conclusions relied on.

J gave up 4 bases and V 6 bases, and 6 bases lay outside the gene matches. The CDR3 runs to 13 residues. The donor group consisted entirely of healthy Caucasians. Sequenced input: memory T cells sorted from blood. The chain carries TRBV12-3 or TRBV12-4 and TRBJ2-7, with TRBD2 identical over 7 bases. This TCR came from a man in his fifties or sixties in good health. The chain's CDR3 is CASRPSGVYEQYF. The CDR3 nucleotides read TGTGCCAGCAGACCGAGCGGGGTATACGAGCAGTACTTC.